The sequence of this T cell receptor (beta chain) was determined in a study of identical twins. Whole-study results and caveats: Within cord blood, abundant beta clonotypes carried fewer insertions, but memory repertoires showed no such trend. Invariant MAIT and iNKT cells may have partly biased zero-insertion analyses. Out-of-frame sharing of TCR alpha in monozygotic twins was underestimated by models.

Each CDR3 protein gets one entry after TCRdb re-called the 5' RACE reads with MiXCR. Of roughly 630,000 distinct CDR3 sequences in the sample, 7.1% were seen once. Concerning this clonotype: Its specificity is not known.

The CDR3 length is 15 residues. Per the germline V gene, CDR1 is SGHVS and CDR2 is FNYEAQ. V lost 7 bases to trimming and J lost 1 base; unmatched junction nucleotides: 5. These data were also reused for a study on yellow fever vaccine responses in identical twins.

The rearrangement links TRBV7-6 to TRBJ2-1; TRBD1 matches at 9 bases. The TCR sequence derives from a woman aged 18-35 years in good health. The sequencing input was PBMCs. The CDR3 reads CASTEGQGSYNEQFF. CDR3 bases: TGTGCCAGCACGGAGGGACAGGGATCCTACAATGAGCAGTTCTTC.